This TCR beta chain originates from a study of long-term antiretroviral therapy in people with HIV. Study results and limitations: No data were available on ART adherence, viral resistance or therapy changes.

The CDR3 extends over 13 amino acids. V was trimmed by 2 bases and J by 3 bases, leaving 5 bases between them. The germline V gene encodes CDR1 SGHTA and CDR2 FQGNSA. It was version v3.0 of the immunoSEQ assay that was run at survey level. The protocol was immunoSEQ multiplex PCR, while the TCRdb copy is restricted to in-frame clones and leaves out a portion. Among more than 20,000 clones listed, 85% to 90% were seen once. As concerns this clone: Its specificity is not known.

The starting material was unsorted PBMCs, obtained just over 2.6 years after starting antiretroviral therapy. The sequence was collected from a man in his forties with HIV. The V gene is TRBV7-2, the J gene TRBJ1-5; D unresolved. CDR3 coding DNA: TGTGCCAGCAGCTTACTTTACAATCAGCCCCAGCATTTT. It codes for CASSLLYNQPQHF.